This T cell receptor (beta chain) is drawn from a study of cytomegalovirus exposure and HLA in healthy donors. Findings and caveats of the study: Later findings reportedly placed an Asian-associated ancestry cluster below the roughly 660-donor mean for N-insertions.

This PCR relied on a set of 60 Vbeta primers and 13 Jbeta primers. The protocol was immunoSEQ multiplex PCR, while the TCRdb copy is restricted to in-frame clones and leaves out a portion. The table includes about 150,000 clones, 73% detected once. This CDR3 is built from 14 residues. V shed 1 base, J shed 5 bases, and the junction held 4 bases outside the gene matches. Germline lookup yields CDR1 LNHNV and CDR2 YYDKDF (reference sequence). As to this clone: What it recognizes is unknown.

Sequencing was carried out using PBMCs. The genes are TRBV15 and TRBJ2-5; 7 nucleotides line up with TRBD2. The sequence came from a woman between 18 and 29 years old in good health and CMV-seropositive. The CDR3 DNA sequence: TGTGCCACCAGCAGAGGTACAGCGGGGGAGACCCAGTACTTC. Translating gives CATSRGTAGETQYF.